In this sample, the clone carrying this TCR beta chain turned up a few times. Indicated time point: peripheral blood 6 weeks after treatment start. The patients had locally advanced or metastatic urothelial carcinoma. The CDR3 runs 16 residues. V trimming: 5 bases; J trimming: 9 bases; junction bases outside the gene matches: 15. Germline V gene sequence: CDR1 LNHDA, CDR2 SQIVND (reference sequence). The data derive from a study of PD-L1 blockade in urothelial cancer. Study as a whole: When patients started atezolizumab in about 2014, it was given at 1,200 mg intravenously every 3 weeks.

Only in-frame clones appear in the TCRdb table, and some are missing; sequencing was by immunoSEQ multiplex PCR. The sample records about 91,000 clones, over 65% being singletons. The TCR originated in a man in his sixties or seventies with urothelial cancer. Material: PBMCs, obtained around atezolizumab (anti-PD-L1) treatment. The gene calls are TRBV19 and TRBJ2-1, with 8 bases matching TRBD1. The CDR3 region has the DNA TGTGCCAGTAGTGTACCTGTCGGCAGGGGGCAAGGTGAGCAGTTCTTC. Protein product: CASSVPVGRGQGEQFF.